These 19 T cell receptor beta chains originate from one sample sequenced in a study of regulatory T cells in long-lasting Graves disease. Sample time point: persistent/refractory GD, antithyroid drugs over 5 years with positive TRAb. Making the TCR library involved RNA that had been extracted from PBMCs. Researchers made TCR beta libraries by using iRepertoire HTBI primers and running Arm-PCR on CDR3 regions. TCRdb called the multiplex PCR reads again in MiXCR, with one record for every CDR3 protein. Among about 460,000 distinct CDR3 sequences listed, less than 25% were seen once. Material: peripheral blood mononuclear cells (PBMCs), obtained when the disease was refractory, from a patient treated with antithyroid drugs. The origin of the receptors is a female donor with Graves disease.

This chain links TRBV7-9 with TRBJ1-1, with TRBD1 matching 8 bases. The germline CDR1 and CDR2 sequences are SEHNR and FQNEAQ (reference sequence). The CDR3 is 15 residues long. V lost 3 bases and J lost 3; bases outside the gene matches: 6. DNA for the CDR3: TGTGCCAGCAGCTTTGCCTCGGGACAGGACACTGAAGCTTTCTTT. Protein product: CASSFASGQDTEAFF.

The J gene is TRBJ1-4, the V gene TRBV25-1; D remains ambiguous. V was trimmed by 1 base and J by 6 bases, leaving 9 bases between them. This CDR3 contains 14 residues. CDR1 and CDR2 from the germline V gene are MGHDK and SYGVNS. The DNA of the CDR3 is TGTGCCAGCAGTGAATGGGCCCGGGATGAAAAACTGTTTTTT. This translates into CASSEWARDEKLFF.

In this sample, this clonotype turned up many times. The chain uses TRBV6-2 or TRBV6-3 and TRBJ1-1; D remains unclear. Trimming left V 5 bases short and J 1 base short, with 17 bases between. CDR1 and CDR2 from the germline V gene are MNHEY and SVGEGT. This CDR3 region has 16 residues. The CDR3 here is CASSEAGYATNTEAFF. The DNA for the CDR3 is TGTGCCAGCAGTGAAGCGGGTTACGCTACGAACACTGAAGCTTTCTTT.

This sequence joins TRBV10-3 and TRBJ1-5, with D unclear. The V and J ends lost 3 bases and 7 bases respectively, with 10 bases between them. The CDR3 has 13 amino acids. Germline V gene data show CDR1 as ENHRY and CDR2 as SYGVKD. The CDR3 is CAISERVSQPQHF. CDR3 nucleotide sequence: TGTGCCATCAGTGAAAGGGTCAGCCAGCCCCAGCATTTT.

This clonotype was recorded once. This may be a read error, as it is one base from a much larger clone. This chain joins TRBV11-1 and TRBJ2-2; the match to TRBD1 covers 9 bases. Germline-derived CDR1 and CDR2 are SGHAT and FQDESV (reference sequence). The CDR3 consists of 16 residues. CDR3 nucleotide sequence: TGTGCCAGCAGCTTAATGGGACAGGGTAACACCGGGGGGCTGTTTTTT. Its translation: CASSLMGQGNTGGLFF.

This clonotype was recorded at least ten times. The rearrangement links TRBV9 to TRBJ1-1; 7 bases are a match to TRBD1. Germline lookup yields CDR1 SGDLS and CDR2 YYNGEE. This CDR3 is built from 15 residues. The trim removed 3 bases at V and 5 bases at J, leaving 10 bases unmatched. The CDR3 region is CASSGGDRAWTEAFF. CDR3 in DNA: TGTGCCAGCAGCGGGGGCGACAGGGCTTGGACTGAAGCTTTCTTT. Together with reference TRBV9 and TRBJ1-1, the CDR3 gives the full variable domain: DSGVTQTPKHLITATGQRVTLRCSPRSGDLSVYWYQQSLDQGLQFLIQYYNGEERAKGNILERFSAQQFPDLHSELNLSSLELGDSALYFCASSGGDRAWTEAFFGQGTRLTVV.

This chain connects TRBV25-1 to TRBJ2-3; D not certain. The CDR3 has 14 amino acids. V lost 9 bases and J lost 10, with 23 bases in between. The germline gives CDR1 MGHDK, CDR2 SYGVNS. CDR3 sequence (DNA): TGTGCCAGAGTAAGACCACCCCCAAGGGTGGCGCAGTATTTT. Translating gives CARVRPPPRVAQYF. The full variable domain, in which reference TRBV25-1 and TRBJ2-3 provide the parts outside the CDR3, is EADIYQTPRYLVIGTGKKITLECSQTMGHDKMYWYQQDPGMELHLIHYSYGVNSTEKGDLSSESTVSRIRTEHFPLTLESARPSHTSQYLCARVRPPPRVAQYFGPGTRLTVL.

This clonotype was recorded at least ten times. The V and J genes are TRBV7-2 and TRBJ1-4, with TRBD1 matching 8 bases. The CDR3 is made up of 14 amino acids. J was trimmed by 7 bases and V by 5 bases; bases with no gene match: 6. Germline CDR1 reads SGHTA; CDR2 reads FQGNSA. CDR3 nucleotides: TGTGCCAGCAGCAAAGACGGGACAGGTGAAAAACTGTTTTTT. Its translation: CASSKDGTGEKLFF.

This clonotype occurred many times. This chain connects TRBV6-1 to TRBJ2-5; D is perhaps TRBD1 (6 bases). With 6 bases removed from V and 4 bases from J, the gap between germline ends came to 12 bases. The germline V gene encodes CDR1 MNHNS and CDR2 SASEGT. The CDR3 runs to 13 residues. CDR3 residues: CASSPQQGETQYF. In DNA form, the CDR3 reads TGTGCCAGCAGCCCCCAACAGGGAGAGACCCAGTACTTC.

This clonotype has at least ten counts. The chain couples TRBV28 to TRBJ2-7, with D hard to call. CDR3 length equals 15 residues. V lost 4 bases and J lost 4, with 17 bases in between. CDR1 MDHEN and CDR2 SYDVKM come from the germline V gene. The CDR3 DNA reads TGTGCCAGCAGTTATAAGGACGGTGAACCTTACGAGCAGTACTTC. It specifies CASSYKDGEPYEQYF.

This clonotype showed up many times. The CDR3 loop is CASSPPGGSGYTF. The CDR3 nucleotides read TGTGCCAGCAGCCCCCCCGGGGGGAGTGGCTACACCTTC. V and J are TRBV12-3 or TRBV12-4 and TRBJ1-2, with D possibly TRBD1 on 5 matching bases. V was trimmed by 6 bases and J by 7 bases, leaving 15 bases between them. The CDR3 is 13 amino acids.

The V and J genes are TRBV15 and TRBJ1-5, with D hard to call. The CDR3 covers 15 residues. V was shortened by 2 bases and J by 7 bases, with 15 bases between the two germline ends. Germline CDR1 reads LNHNV; CDR2 reads YYDKDF (reference sequence). CDR3 DNA sequence: TGTGCCACCAGCAGATTCATGGATCCGGAACAGCCCCAGCATTTT. It specifies CATSRFMDPEQPQHF. Complete variable domain (other parts from reference TRBV15 and TRBJ1-5): DAMVIQNPRYQVTQFGKPVTLSCSQTLNHNVMYWYQQKSSQAPKLLFHYYDKDFNNEADTPDNFQSRRPNTSFCFLDIRSPGLGDTAMYLCATSRFMDPEQPQHFGDGTRLSIL.

This clonotype has a count of ten or more. This chain links TRBV7-9 with TRBJ1-6; tentative D call: TRBD1 (6 bases). CDR3 length: 16 residues. The germline V and J ends were trimmed by 8 bases and 9 bases, with 23 bases remaining between them. Germline V gives CDR1 SEHNR, CDR2 FQNEAQ (reference sequence). The chain's CDR3 is CASQDGQLEGGSPLHF. The CDR3, as DNA: TGTGCCAGCCAAGACGGACAGCTCGAAGGGGGTTCACCCCTCCACTTT.

The CDR3 DNA reads TGTGCCAGTAGTATGTCAGGGATTCAGCCCCAGCATTTT. Translating gives CASSMSGIQPQHF. The rearrangement uses TRBV19 and TRBJ1-5, with D perhaps TRBD1 (5 bases). CDR3 size: 13 residues. CDR1 and CDR2 from the germline V gene are LNHDA and SQIVND (reference sequence). Trimming shortened V by 3 bases and J by 6 bases, and 9 bases separated the two germline ends.

The V and J genes are TRBV20-1 and TRBJ1-1; 7 bases align to TRBD1. Germline assignment: CDR1 DFQATT and CDR2 SNEGSKA (reference sequence). J lost 3 bases, V lost 3 bases, and 13 bases had no gene match. The CDR3 covers 16 residues. The CDR3 nucleotides read TGCAGTGCTAGTGCCTGGACAGGAGGTTCGGACACTGAAGCTTTCTTT. It is translated as CSASAWTGGSDTEAFF.

The table lists this clonotype with a few counts. The rearrangement links TRBV7-6 to TRBJ2-2, with a possible D match to TRBD2 (6 bases). Per germline, CDR1 SGHVS and CDR2 FNYEAQ. V gave up 11 bases and J gave up 6 bases, with 22 bases separating them. CDR3 size: 15 residues. The CDR3: CAVTPSERFPGELFF. The CDR3 nucleotides are TGTGCCGTTACCCCTAGCGAACGATTTCCCGGGGAGCTGTTTTTT. The whole variable domain, remainder taken from reference TRBV7-6 and TRBJ2-2, is GAGVSQSPRYKVTKRGQDVALRCDPISGHVSLYWYRQALGQGPEFLTYFNYEAQQDKSGLPNDRFSAERPEGSISTLTIQRTEQRDSAMYRCAVTPSERFPGELFFGEGSRLTVL.

The chain employs TRBV7-6 and TRBJ1-5; D gene uncertain. V lost 3 bases to trimming and J lost 3 bases, with 15 bases between them. The CDR3 runs 16 residues. The V gene's germline CDR1 is SGHVS and CDR2 FNYEAQ. The CDR3 DNA sequence: TGTGCCAGCAGCTTGGGCTCGGGGTTTGTCAATCAGCCCCAGCATTTT. This sequence encodes CASSLGSGFVNQPQHF. The full variable domain, rest sourced from reference TRBV7-6 and TRBJ1-5, is GAGVSQSPRYKVTKRGQDVALRCDPISGHVSLYWYRQALGQGPEFLTYFNYEAQQDKSGLPNDRFSAERPEGSISTLTIQRTEQRDSAMYRCASSLGSGFVNQPQHFGDGTRLSIL.

Concerning this clonotype: One end of the junction is discordant with germline, which a read error may explain. This chain joins TRBV5-6 and TRBJ2-5; D is unresolved. There are 13 residues in the CDR3. Germline V gives CDR1 SGHDT, CDR2 YYEEEE. CDR3 DNA: TGTGCCAGCAGCTTGCGGGTTCCAGAGACCCAGTGCTTC. This translates into CASSLRVPETQCF. Supplemented by reference TRBV5-6 and TRBJ2-5, the full variable domain reads DAGVTQSPTHLIKTRGQQVTLRCSPKSGHDTVSWYQQALGQGPQFIFQYYEEEERQRGNFPDRFSGHQFPNYSSELNVNALLLGDSALYLCASSLRVPETQCFGPGTRLLVL.

A word on this clonotype: This may arise from a read error, as a much more abundant clone is one base away. The genes are TRBV10-1 and TRBJ1-2, with D maybe TRBD1 (5 bases). Deletions cut 3 bases from V and 4 bases from J, with 15 bases between. Germline assignment: CDR1 WNHNN and CDR2 SYGVQD (reference sequence). The CDR3 has 15 amino acids. CDR3 sequence reads: CASSDGHRTIYGYTF. CDR3 DNA sequence: TGCGCCAGCAGTGACGGACATCGGACTATCTATGGCTACACCTTC.